The 15 T cell receptor beta chains below were found in one sample sequenced in a study of blood T cell repertoires in COVID-19. Measured with immunoSEQ multiplex PCR; TCRdb has only the in-frame clones, and not every one. The sample yields over 90,000 clones, 87% seen once. Material: peripheral blood. These receptors all stem from a man aged 50 to 59 in a cohort sampled during active COVID-19.

The chain joins TRBV5-1 to TRBJ2-1, with D perhaps matching TRBD2 (7 bases). The CDR3 runs 17 residues. Germline V CDR1 and CDR2: SGHRS, YFSETQ. V lost 1 base and J 6 bases, leaving 20 bases between the germline ends. CDR3 loop: CASSLMVRQGGGNEQFF. Here the CDR3 DNA reads TGCGCCAGCAGCTTGATGGTCCGTCAGGGAGGGGGCAATGAGCAGTTCTTC.

The V and J genes are TRBV14 and TRBJ1-2; TRBD1 is a possible D gene (6 bases). V gave up 0 bases and J gave up 1 base, with 12 bases separating them. Germline CDR1 reads SGHDN; CDR2 reads FVKESK. The CDR3 is 16 amino acids. The CDR3 loop reads CASSQDVSGDNYGYTF. In DNA, the CDR3 is TGTGCCAGCAGCCAAGATGTCTCAGGGGATAACTATGGCTACACCTTC. Full variable domain (outside the CDR3, taken from reference TRBV14 and TRBJ1-2): EAGVTQFPSHSVIEKGQTVTLRCDPISGHDNLYWYRRVMGKEIKFLLHFVKESKQDESGMPNNRFLAERTGGTYSTLKVQPAELEDSGVYFCASSQDVSGDNYGYTFGSGTRLTVV.

V and J are TRBV6-5 and TRBJ2-2; D gene unclear. CDR3 length equals 11 residues. The germline V and J ends were trimmed by 4 bases and 5 bases, with 2 bases remaining between them. Germline V gives CDR1 MNHEY, CDR2 SVGAGI. As DNA, the CDR3 is TGTGCCAGCAGTTCGACCGGGGAGCTGTTTTTT. It translates to CASSSTGELFF.

The chain links TRBV5-8 to TRBJ2-2, with 10 nucleotides matching TRBD1. The CDR3 loop spans 14 amino acids. With V trimmed by 7 bases and J by 5 bases, 5 bases remained unmatched. Germline values: CDR1 SGHTS, CDR2 YDEGEE. The CDR3 bases are TGTGCCAGCGACAGGGGGCTGGGAACCGGGGAGCTGTTTTTT. It encodes CASDRGLGTGELFF. Full variable domain (remainder filled in from reference TRBV5-8 and TRBJ2-2): EAGVTQSPTHLIKTRGQQATLRCSPISGHTSVYWYQQALGLGLQFLLWYDEGEERNRGNFPPRFSGRQFPNYSSELNVNALELEDSALYLCASDRGLGTGELFFGEGSRLTVL.

The CDR3 is CASVAGANQPQHF. DNA of the CDR3: TGTGCCAGCGTGGCGGGGGCTAATCAGCCCCAGCATTTT. This rearrangement joins TRBV28 to TRBJ1-5; the D gene is possibly TRBD1 (6 bases). The CDR3 has 13 residues. From germline, CDR1 is MDHEN and CDR2 SYDVKM. With 8 bases removed from V and 4 bases from J, the gap between germline ends came to 12 bases.

J is TRBJ1-1 and V is TRBV10-3; no firm D call. The CDR3 extends over 14 amino acids. Trimming shortened V by 6 bases and J by 0 bases, and 11 bases separated the two germline ends. CDR1 and CDR2 (germline): ENHRY, SYGVKD. The CDR3 reads CAIRVQPLNTEAFF. The CDR3 coding sequence is TGTGCCATCAGGGTACAACCGCTGAACACTGAAGCTTTCTTT.

This clone was counted a single time. The genes are TRBV7-9 and TRBJ1-1; TRBD1 matches 7 bases. Trimming took 3 bases from V and 4 from J; bases not matched to a gene: 17. Germline CDR1 is SEHNR and CDR2 is FQNEAQ (reference sequence). The CDR3 length is 18 residues. CDR3 sequence (DNA): TGTGCCAGCAGCTTCGGTCCGCAGGGGGTAGGTAGGGTCACTGAAGCTTTCTTT. Protein product: CASSFGPQGVGRVTEAFF.

This chain joins TRBV5-4 and TRBJ2-1, with D tentatively TRBD1 (5 bases). This CDR3 region has 15 residues. Germline assignment: CDR1 SGHNT and CDR2 YYREEE (reference sequence). V was clipped by 0 bases and J by 4 bases, with 11 bases between them. The CDR3 loop is CASSLVGAVYNEQFF. CDR3 DNA sequence: TGTGCCAGCAGCTTGGTAGGGGCGGTATACAATGAGCAGTTCTTC.

The chain employs TRBV10-1 and TRBJ2-3; 9 positions agree with TRBD2. The J segment lost 2 bases and the V segment lost 7 bases, leaving 7 bases of the junction unmatched. The CDR3 totals 15 residues. Per germline, CDR1 WNHNN and CDR2 SYGVQD (reference sequence). CDR3 sequence reads: CASNGLAGPTDTQYF. The CDR3 DNA reads as TGCGCCAGCAACGGCCTAGCGGGGCCCACAGATACGCAGTATTTT.

This clone was seen just once. The rearrangement joins TRBV6-4 to TRBJ2-3; 10 nucleotides match TRBD1. The V gene's germline CDR1 is MRHNA and CDR2 SNTAGT. V trimming: 2 bases; J trimming: 1 base; junction bases outside the gene matches: 21. There are 22 residues in the CDR3. The CDR3 reads CASSDPQTETGGRPYRTDTQYF. The CDR3 region has the DNA TGTGCCAGCAGTGACCCACAAACAGAGACAGGGGGCCGGCCTTACCGCACAGATACGCAGTATTTT.

The rearrangement joins TRBV28 to TRBJ2-7, with D perhaps TRBD1 (5 bases). There are 14 residues in the CDR3. Trimming stripped 4 bases from V and 3 bases from J, with 13 bases between. CDR1 is MDHEN, CDR2 SYDVKM, per germline. CDR3 sequence (DNA): TGTGCCAGCAGTTCGCCGTCAGGGCACTACGAGCAGTACTTC. Protein sequence: CASSSPSGHYEQYF. Using reference TRBV28 and TRBJ2-7 for the parts outside the CDR3, the full variable domain is DVKVTQSSRYLVKRTGEKVFLECVQDMDHENMFWYRQDPGLGLRLIYFSYDVKMKEKGDIPEGYSVSREKKERFSLILESASTNQTSMYLCASSSPSGHYEQYFGPGTRLTVT.

V is TRBV3-1 (or the pseudogene TRBV3-2) and J is TRBJ1-3; the D is unclear. Deletions cut 0 bases from V and 2 bases from J, with 11 bases between. This CDR3 comprises 16 residues. Looked up from germline, CDR1 is LGHDT and CDR2 is YNNKEL (reference sequence). The CDR3 region has the DNA TGTGCCAGCAGCCAAGAAGGTACAGTCGCTGGAAACACCATATATTTT. Protein: CASSQEGTVAGNTIYF.

CDR3 residues: CASSQVPSGGYNEQFF. The CDR3, as DNA: TGTGCCAGCAGCCAAGTGCCTAGCGGGGGATACAATGAGCAGTTCTTC. V gene TRBV4-2 combines with J gene TRBJ2-1; 10 bases match TRBD2. The V and J ends lost 1 base and 4 bases, in that order; junction bases with no gene match: 4. This CDR3 spans 16 amino acids. Per germline, CDR1 LGHNA and CDR2 YNFKEQ.

The rearrangement joins TRBV28 to TRBJ2-4, with 8 bases lining up with TRBD2. V lost 7 bases and J lost 4; bases outside the gene matches: 12. This CDR3 comprises 16 residues. Germline loops: CDR1 MDHEN, CDR2 SYDVKM. CDR3 protein: CASTSGGSGVKNIQYF. CDR3 DNA sequence: TGTGCCAGCACCAGCGGGGGTTCAGGGGTAAAAAACATTCAGTACTTC.

The V gene is TRBV18, the J gene TRBJ2-1; tentative D call: TRBD1 (5 bases). Trimming pared 2 bases from V and 4 bases from J, leaving 18 bases between. Looked up from germline, CDR1 is KGHSH and CDR2 is LQKENI. CDR3 length equals 17 residues. CDR3 loop: CASSPETVRVLYNEQFF. CDR3 nucleotide sequence: TGTGCCAGCTCACCAGAAACGGTCAGGGTACTATACAATGAGCAGTTCTTC.